This T cell receptor beta chain comes out of a study of cytomegalovirus exposure and HLA in healthy donors. In the PCR, 60 Vbeta and 13 Jbeta primers were used. Generated by immunoSEQ multiplex PCR, the TCRdb table keeps only in-frame clones and is missing some. The table has roughly 180,000 clones, over 80% seen once; the top ten hold 0.95% to 1.5%. Broader study findings: A later analysis found TCR association rates differed by HLA locus, highest for DRB1 and lowest for HLA-C.

Germline V gene sequence: CDR1 SEHNR, CDR2 FQNEAQ (reference sequence). The CDR3 has 15 amino acids. Deletions cut 0 bases from V and 0 bases from J, with 6 bases between. In regard to this clone: What it recognizes is unknown.

The chain combines TRBV7-9 with TRBJ1-3; D is unclear. The TCR was taken from a boy between 2 and 15 years old in good health and CMV-seronegative. The material sequenced was PBMCs. The CDR3 spells CASSLARASGNTIYF. The CDR3 nucleotides are TGTGCCAGCAGCTTAGCGAGGGCCTCTGGAAACACCATATATTTT.